Below are 25 T cell receptor beta chains sequenced from a single sample in a study of T cells in Graves' hyperthyroidism and ophthalmopathy. Amplification of TCR beta CDR3 regions was performed using RNA transcripts as template. In the first-round RT-PCR of the TCR CDR3, the HTBI primer set was used. One entry per CDR3 protein, called by TCRdb with MiXCR from the multiplex PCR reads. The sample yields approximately 690,000 distinct CDR3 sequences, 14% seen once. Sequencing input: blood. These receptors were collected from a woman aged 50 to 65 with Graves' ophthalmopathy.

The J gene is TRBJ2-3, the V gene TRBV5-4; D perhaps matches TRBD1 (5 bases). The ends were cut back, 4 bases at V and 0 bases at J, with 9 bases in the middle. CDR3 length equals 14 residues. Per the germline V gene, CDR1 is SGHNT and CDR2 is YYREEE (reference sequence). CDR3 sequence (DNA): TGTGCCAGCAGCCCCAGGGTCAGCACAGATACGCAGTATTTT. It is translated as CASSPRVSTDTQYF.

At least ten counts were recorded for this clonotype. The chain joins TRBV11-3 to TRBJ1-1; D is ambiguous. Germline CDR1 and CDR2: SGHNT and YENEEA. Between the trimmed V and J ends, which lost 5 bases and 11 bases, there was a span of 12 bases. The length of the CDR3 is 11 residues. The CDR3, as DNA: TGTGCCAGCAGCGTGGGGAGGACGGCTTTCTTT. Protein sequence: CASSVGRTAFF.

There are a few counts of this clonotype. The chain uses TRBV6-1 and TRBJ1-2, with TRBD1 matching over 7 bases. The germline V gene encodes CDR1 MNHNS and CDR2 SASEGT. The CDR3 covers 15 residues. The V segment lost 6 bases and the J segment 4 bases; nucleotides outside the gene matches: 11. The CDR3 loop is CASRVPGQTRYGYTF. The DNA for the CDR3 is TGTGCCAGCAGGGTACCGGGACAGACACGCTATGGCTACACCTTC.

This clonotype was observed many times. The rearrangement links TRBV6-2 or TRBV6-3 to TRBJ2-1; 14 positions agree with TRBD2. This CDR3 has 17 residues. V lost 5 bases, J lost 9 bases, and 12 bases stayed unmatched. CDR1 is MNHEY and CDR2 is SVGEGT in the germline V gene. CDR3 nucleotides: TGTGCCAGCAGTACTTGGTCTGGACTAGCGGGAGGAAGTGAGCAGTTCTTC. Translated, it gives CASSTWSGLAGGSEQFF.

The CDR3 region has the DNA TGTGCCAGTAGAACTACGACAGGGGCGTATGGCTACACCTTC. Encoded protein: CASRTTTGAYGYTF. The chain joins TRBV19 to TRBJ1-2; 8 positions agree with TRBD1. In germline, CDR1 is LNHDA, CDR2 SQIVND (reference sequence). V lost 6 bases to trimming and J lost 5 bases; unmatched junction nucleotides: 8. The length of the CDR3 is 14 residues. Filled out from reference TRBV19 and TRBJ1-2, the complete variable domain reads DGGITQSPKYLFRKEGQNVTLSCEQNLNHDAMYWYRQDPGQGLRLIYYSQIVNDFQKGDIAEGYSVSREKKESFPLTVTSAQKNPTAFYLCASRTTTGAYGYTFGSGTRLTVV.

The genes are TRBV27 and TRBJ1-6; no firm D call. CDR3 length: 13 amino acids. Germline lookup yields CDR1 MNHEY and CDR2 SMNVEV (reference sequence). Trimming pared 0 bases from V and 7 bases from J, leaving 4 bases between. DNA of the CDR3: TGTGCCAGCAGTTTATCGAAGAATTCACCCCTCCACTTT. As protein: CASSLSKNSPLHF.

This clonotype was detected ten times or more. The chain has TRBV6-1 and TRBJ2-3, with 11 bases identical to TRBD2. Per the germline V gene, CDR1 is MNHNS and CDR2 is SASEGT. CDR3 size: 16 residues. Trimming at V came to 3 bases and at J to 3 bases, leaving 5 bases not matched to a gene. CDR3 DNA: TGTGCCAGCAGTGACGTACTAGCGGGAGAAACAGATACGCAGTATTTT. It yields the protein CASSDVLAGETDTQYF.

This chain connects TRBV11-2 to TRBJ2-1, with 10 bases lining up with TRBD2. This CDR3 contains 17 residues. Looked up from germline, CDR1 is SGHAT and CDR2 is FQNNGV. Germline trimming cut 5 bases from V and 7 bases from J; bases unmatched to any gene: 14. Here the CDR3 reads CASSARGLAGDLNEQFF. The CDR3 DNA reads as TGTGCCAGCAGCGCTAGGGGCCTAGCGGGAGATCTGAATGAGCAGTTCTTC.

This clonotype was detected ten times or more. The gene calls are TRBV6-5 and TRBJ2-7; 10 bases are a match to TRBD1. The V and J ends lost 0 bases and 4 bases, in that order; junction bases with no gene match: 0. CDR1 and CDR2 from the germline V gene are MNHEY and SVGAGI. There are 14 residues in the CDR3. CDR3 protein: CASSYSGQGYEQYF. The CDR3 DNA reads TGTGCCAGCAGTTACTCGGGACAGGGGTACGAGCAGTACTTC.

There are many counts of this clonotype. The chain uses TRBV7-2 and TRBJ2-7; D possibly corresponds to TRBD1 (7 bases). Germline assignment: CDR1 SGHTA and CDR2 FQGNSA. CDR3 length: 15 amino acids. With 2 bases removed from V and 1 base from J, the gap between germline ends came to 12 bases. The CDR3: CASSLPGGPSYEQYF. The DNA of the CDR3 is TGTGCCAGCAGCTTACCAGGGGGGCCATCCTACGAGCAGTACTTC.

The sample holds many counts of this clonotype. The chain carries TRBV3-1 and TRBJ1-1; D gene uncertain. The germline CDR1 and CDR2 sequences are LGHDT and YNNKEL (reference sequence). The V and J ends lost 0 bases and 6 bases respectively, with 5 bases between them. The CDR3 consists of 12 residues. The CDR3 here is CASSQDLSEAFF. The DNA of the CDR3 is TGTGCCAGCAGCCAAGATTTGTCTGAAGCTTTCTTT.

This clonotype has ten or more counts. The CDR3 nucleotides read TGTGCCACCAGTGATCGTCCCGGGACAGGGTCCGCGAACACCGGGGAGCTGTTTTTT. It yields the protein CATSDRPGTGSANTGELFF. The chain uses TRBV24-1 and TRBJ2-2; TRBD1 matches 9 bases. Germline V CDR1 and CDR2: KGHDR, SFDVKD. The CDR3 extends over 19 amino acids. The V gene end was trimmed by 3 bases and the J gene end by 0 bases; junction bases not matched to a gene: 10.

This clonotype has a count of ten or more. This chain connects TRBV29-1 to TRBJ2-7, with 8 bases aligning to TRBD2. Germline trimming cut 5 bases from V and 5 bases from J; bases unmatched to any gene: 5. Germline assignment: CDR1 SQVTM and CDR2 ANQGSEA. The CDR3 is made up of 12 amino acids. The CDR3 loop reads CSVSGSLDEQYF. The DNA of the CDR3 is TGCAGCGTTAGCGGGAGTTTGGACGAGCAGTACTTC.

The table lists this clonotype with many counts. The gene calls are TRBV11-2 and TRBJ2-1; 12 bases fit TRBD2. With V trimmed by 1 base and J by 2 bases, 12 bases remained unmatched. CDR1 SGHAT and CDR2 FQNNGV come from the germline V gene. The CDR3 is made up of 20 amino acids. The CDR3 sequence: CASSLVAASGRGDPYNEQFF. CDR3 nucleotides: TGTGCCAGCAGCTTAGTGGCGGCTAGCGGGAGGGGGGACCCCTACAATGAGCAGTTCTTC.

This clonotype has just a few counts. A much more abundant neighbour one base away suggests this may be a read error. The rearrangement uses TRBV18 and TRBJ2-4, with unresolved D. This CDR3 is built from 16 residues. The V gene's germline CDR1 is KGHSH and CDR2 LQKENI. In DNA, the CDR3 is TGTGCCAGCTCACAAGACTCCAACTGGGCCAAAAGCATTCAGTACTTC. It is translated as CASSQDSNWAKSIQYF. Supplemented by reference TRBV18 and TRBJ2-4, the full variable domain reads NAGVMQNPRHLVRRRGQEARLRCSPMKGHSHVYWYRQLPEEGLKFMVYLQKENIIDESGMPKERFSAEFPKEGPSILRIQQVVRGDSAAYFCASSQDSNWAKSIQYFGAGTRLSVL.

This clonotype was picked up many times. The chain uses TRBV18 and TRBJ1-1, with D unclear. The length of the CDR3 is 14 residues. Germline V gene data show CDR1 as KGHSH and CDR2 as LQKENI. The V gene lost 2 bases and the J gene lost 2 bases, with 9 bases spanning the gap. The CDR3 DNA sequence: TGTGCCAGCTCACCATGGAACGGAAACACTGAAGCTTTCTTT. Translating gives CASSPWNGNTEAFF.

This clonotype appeared many times. This chain connects TRBV7-2 to TRBJ2-7; 7 bases fit TRBD1. V lost 1 base and J lost 3; bases outside the gene matches: 12. The germline gives CDR1 SGHTA, CDR2 FQGNSA. The CDR3 runs to 17 residues. The CDR3 is CASSLGGQQGLGYEQYF. The CDR3 nucleotides read TGTGCCAGCAGCTTAGGGGGACAGCAAGGGCTAGGCTACGAGCAGTACTTC.

This clonotype was observed at least ten times. The genes are TRBV12-3 or TRBV12-4 and TRBJ2-1; the D gene is possibly TRBD2 (5 bases). The CDR3 is 15 residues long. The V gene lost 6 bases and the J gene lost 6 bases, with 18 bases spanning the gap. The CDR3 DNA is TGTGCCAGCAGCCCGGGGTTGGCGGAAGCCAATGAGCAGTTCTTC. It yields the protein CASSPGLAEANEQFF.

The V and J genes are TRBV19 and TRBJ2-1, with D possibly TRBD1 on 5 matching bases. V lost 6 bases and J 7 bases, leaving 13 bases between the germline ends. CDR1 and CDR2 (germline): LNHDA, SQIVND (reference sequence). The CDR3 totals 13 residues. The CDR3 DNA reads as TGTGCCAGTAGGAAGCAGGGTAAGAATGAGCAGTTCTTC. Translated, it gives CASRKQGKNEQFF.

The table lists this clonotype with many counts. The V gene is TRBV7-9, the J gene TRBJ2-7, with D perhaps matching TRBD1 (6 bases). The CDR3 contains 15 residues. The germline V and J ends were trimmed by 5 bases and 4 bases, with 18 bases remaining between them. The germline V gene has CDR1 SEHNR and CDR2 FQNEAQ (reference sequence). Here the CDR3 reads CASSAPPGQLYEQYF. The CDR3 coding sequence is TGTGCCAGCAGCGCACCCCCGGGACAATTGTACGAGCAGTACTTC. Filled out from reference TRBV7-9 and TRBJ2-7, the complete variable domain reads DTGVSQNPRHKITKRGQNVTFRCDPISEHNRLYWYRQTLGQGPEFLTYFQNEAQLEKSRLLSDRFSAERPKGSFSTLEIQRTEQGDSAMYLCASSAPPGQLYEQYFGPGTRLTVT.

The V call is TRBV5-1, the J call TRBJ2-5; possibly TRBD1 or TRBD2 for D (6 bases each). There are 16 residues in the CDR3. The germline V and J ends were trimmed by 4 bases and 7 bases, with 23 bases remaining between them. Germline-derived CDR1 and CDR2 are SGHRS and YFSETQ. CDR3 in amino acids: CASSPSGGGKIRTQYF. In DNA form, the CDR3 reads TGCGCCAGCAGCCCCTCCGGGGGCGGCAAGATTCGGACCCAGTACTTC. The variable domain in full, completed from reference TRBV5-1 and TRBJ2-5, reads KAGVTQTPRYLIKTRGQQVTLSCSPISGHRSVSWYQQTPGQGLQFLFEYFSETQRNKGNFPGRFSGRQFSNSRSEMNVSTLELGDSALYLCASSPSGGGKIRTQYFGPGTRLLVL.

The chain carries TRBV4-3 and TRBJ1-1; no reliable D call. Trimming took 0 bases from V and 8 from J, leaving 13 bases between them. This CDR3 is built from 14 residues. CDR1 is LGHNA, CDR2 YSLEER, per germline. The CDR3 loop is CASSQDFGVSEAFF. The CDR3, as DNA: TGCGCCAGCAGCCAAGATTTTGGGGTTTCAGAAGCTTTCTTT.

This clonotype was detected ten times or more. This chain uses TRBV20-1 with TRBJ1-2, with no clear D. This CDR3 is 13 amino acids long. Germline loops: CDR1 DFQATT, CDR2 SNEGSKA (reference sequence). Trimming took off 5 bases at V and 2 bases at J, with 12 bases between the two ends. The CDR3 region is CSAWGGLNYGYTF. In nucleotides, the CDR3 is TGCAGTGCTTGGGGTGGGTTGAACTATGGCTACACCTTC.

Concerning this clonotype itself: The junction departs from germline at one end; a sequencing error may be responsible. The V gene is TRBV18, the J gene TRBJ1-1; unclear D gene. The CDR3 runs to 16 residues. Germline-derived CDR1 and CDR2 are KGHSH and LQKENI. CDR3 in amino acids: CVSSPTIPRGNTEAFF. The CDR3 nucleotides are TGTGTCAGCTCACCAACGATCCCGCGGGGGAACACTGAAGCTTTCTTT.

V is TRBV6-5 and J is TRBJ2-4, with D tentatively TRBD1 (6 bases). Germline loops: CDR1 MNHEY, CDR2 SVGAGI. The CDR3 has 17 residues. V lost 2 bases to trimming and J lost 0 bases, with 14 bases between them. The DNA for the CDR3 is TGTGCCAGCAGTTACACAGGACAGCGACTAGCCAAAAACATTCAGTACTTC. It translates to CASSYTGQRLAKNIQYF.